The present TCR beta chain was sequenced within a study of blood T cell repertoires in COVID-19. Two consecutive negative NP/OP PCR tests, clearance, or resolved symptoms defined Cohort 3 recovery. Germline V lookup: CDR1 KGHSH, CDR2 LQKENI. This CDR3 has 15 amino acids. V was shortened by 6 bases and J by 1 base, with 15 bases between the two germline ends. Clones were read by immunoSEQ multiplex PCR, and TCRdb kept only the in-frame ones, dropping some. The table lists approximately 170,000 clones, roughly 80% of them singletons, with roughly 8% in the top ten. The V gene is TRBV18, the J gene TRBJ1-1; D is uncertain. This receptor was identified in a woman in her fifties or sixties who had recovered from COVID-19. The sample was PBMCs or T cells enriched from blood (not recorded which). CDR3 protein: CASSPEGRTNTEAFF. CDR3 coding DNA: TGTGCCAGCTCGCCTGAGGGCAGAACGAACACTGAAGCTTTCTTT.